These 21 T cell receptor beta chains originate from one sample sequenced in a study of T cell changes during pregnancy in multiple sclerosis. Using immunoSEQ multiplex PCR, the repertoire was profiled, and TCRdb retains in-frame clones only, with some absent. The sample consists of roughly 54,000 clones, 80% to 95% of them appearing once. The sample in question was CD4+ T cells from peripheral blood mononuclear cells, obtained after pregnancy. These receptor sequences come from a female donor with multiple sclerosis, enrolled in a pregnancy study.

CDR3 region: CASSEPGFGNQPQHF. The CDR3 coding sequence is TGTGCCAGCAGTGAACCAGGCTTCGGCAATCAGCCCCAGCATTTT. J is TRBJ1-5 and V is TRBV25-1, with no clear D. Trimming took 2 bases from V and 2 from J, leaving 10 bases between them. The CDR3 is made up of 15 amino acids. The germline V gene encodes CDR1 MGHDK and CDR2 SYGVNS. Based on the CDR3 plus reference TRBV25-1 and TRBJ1-5, the full variable domain is EADIYQTPRYLVIGTGKKITLECSQTMGHDKMYWYQQDPGMELHLIHYSYGVNSTEKGDLSSESTVSRIRTEHFPLTLESARPSHTSQYLCASSEPGFGNQPQHFGDGTRLSIL.

This sequence joins TRBV6-5 and TRBJ1-3; 7 bases are shared with TRBD1. Germline lookup yields CDR1 MNHEY and CDR2 SVGAGI. After removal of 5 bases from V and 3 bases from J, the junction contained 7 bases not matched to a gene. This CDR3 region has 15 residues. The CDR3 DNA follows: TGTGCCAGCAGTATGACAGGGTCGCTTGGAAACACCATATATTTT. It translates to CASSMTGSLGNTIYF.

The V gene is TRBV19, the J gene TRBJ1-3; no clear D. The CDR3 contains 14 residues. V lost 11 bases and J lost 0, with 14 bases in between. CDR1 LNHDA and CDR2 SQIVND come from the germline V gene (reference sequence). As DNA, the CDR3 is TGTGCCGCCGGCCGGGGAAGCTCTGGAAACACCATATATTTT. It encodes CAAGRGSSGNTIYF.

This chain links TRBV14 with TRBJ2-7, with 7 nucleotides matching TRBD1. CDR1 and CDR2 (germline): SGHDN, FVKESK. Trimming took 7 bases from V and 2 from J; bases not matched to a gene: 5. CDR3 length equals 13 residues. The CDR3 coding sequence is TGTGCCAGCAATGCACAGGGGACCTACGAGCAGTACTTC. Translating gives CASNAQGTYEQYF.

This chain uses TRBV10-3 with TRBJ1-2, with 7 bases that match TRBD1. Germline CDR1 ENHRY, CDR2 SYGVKD. CDR3 length: 13 amino acids. V lost 5 bases, J lost 8 bases, and 8 bases stayed unmatched. The CDR3 region is CAISLLGGWGYTF. DNA for the CDR3: TGTGCCATCAGTTTGCTAGGGGGCTGGGGCTACACCTTC.

This chain connects TRBV10-1 to TRBJ2-7; weak D call: TRBD1 (6 bases). This CDR3 has 15 amino acids. Trimming took off 11 bases at V and 3 bases at J, with 23 bases between the two ends. Germline V gene lookup returns CDR1 WNHNN and CDR2 SYGVQD (reference sequence). The CDR3 region is CAGENWDTFIYEQYF. CDR3 in DNA: TGCGCCGGTGAGAATTGGGACACTTTCATCTACGAGCAGTACTTC.

The chain combines TRBV30 with TRBJ1-1, with D perhaps TRBD1 (5 bases). The CDR3 loop spans 14 amino acids. Germline assignment: CDR1 GTSNPN and CDR2 SVGIG (reference sequence). The V end was cut by 0 bases, the J end by 5 bases, with 13 bases between. CDR3 in DNA: TGTGCCTGGAGTGTACTGACAGTACAAACTGAAGCTTTCTTT. Translating it yields CAWSVLTVQTEAFF.

V gene TRBV6-6 combines with J gene TRBJ2-6; D perhaps matches TRBD1 (6 bases). Per the germline V gene, CDR1 is MNHNY and CDR2 is SVGAGI (reference sequence). This CDR3 has 15 amino acids. Trimming pared 5 bases from V and 0 bases from J, leaving 8 bases between. The DNA for the CDR3 is TGTGCCAGCAGTCTACAGGGCTCTGGGGCCAACGTCCTGACTTTC. Protein sequence: CASSLQGSGANVLTF.

The rearrangement joins TRBV7-2 to TRBJ2-1, with D perhaps matching TRBD2 (5 bases). V dropped 3 bases and J dropped 0 bases, with 9 bases sitting between them. The CDR3 consists of 15 residues. The germline CDR1 and CDR2 sequences are SGHTA and FQGNSA. DNA for the CDR3: TGTGCCAGCAGCTTCCGAGGGAGCTCCTACAATGAGCAGTTCTTC. It translates to CASSFRGSSYNEQFF.

V and J are TRBV4-3 and TRBJ1-1, with a weak D call TRBD1 (5 bases). Deletions cut 5 bases from V and 1 base from J, with 8 bases between. In germline, CDR1 is LGHNA, CDR2 YSLEER. The CDR3 extends over 13 amino acids. Here the CDR3 DNA reads TGCGCCAGCAGCGCACAGGAGAACACTGAAGCTTTCTTT. Translating it yields CASSAQENTEAFF.

The chain employs TRBV7-3 and TRBJ2-3; 14 positions agree with TRBD2. V was pared by 7 bases and J by 1 base, with 7 bases of the junction left unmatched. The CDR3 extends over 17 amino acids. Looked up from germline, CDR1 is SGHTA and CDR2 is FQGTGA. This CDR3 is CASTLGLAGGGTDTQYF. DNA for the CDR3: TGTGCCAGCACCCTAGGACTAGCGGGGGGAGGCACAGATACGCAGTATTTT.

V is TRBV7-2 and J is TRBJ2-5; no firm D call. Germline assignment: CDR1 SGHTA and CDR2 FQGNSA. The CDR3 totals 12 residues. The V and J ends lost 1 base and 6 bases respectively, with 6 bases between them. CDR3 bases: TGTGCCAGCAGCTTAGATTGGCAGACCCAGTACTTC. Its translation: CASSLDWQTQYF.

V is TRBV7-9 and J is TRBJ2-5, with D maybe TRBD2 (6 bases). The length of the CDR3 is 14 residues. Germline loops: CDR1 SEHNR, CDR2 FQNEAQ (reference sequence). Trimming shortened V by 10 bases and J by 5 bases, and 20 bases separated the two germline ends. The CDR3 DNA reads as TGTGCCACACAGATACTAGCCGTAGTGGAGACCCAGTACTTC. Encoded protein: CATQILAVVETQYF.

The chain couples TRBV13 to TRBJ2-7; TRBD1 is a possible D gene (6 bases). The CDR3 runs to 14 residues. CDR1 PRHDT and CDR2 FYEKMQ come from the germline V gene (reference sequence). The germline V and J ends were trimmed by 3 bases and 5 bases, with 14 bases remaining between them. For the CDR3, the DNA is TGTGCCAGCAGCTTTGAGACAGGTTCAAACGAGCAGTACTTC. Translation: CASSFETGSNEQYF.

This chain's CDR3 is CASSLIGAEKLFF. The DNA of the CDR3 is TGTGCCAGCAGCTTGATAGGGGCGGAAAAACTGTTTTTT. The V and J genes are TRBV5-5 and TRBJ1-4, with D perhaps TRBD1 (5 bases). V was cut by 1 base and J by 8 bases, with 9 bases left in between. The CDR3 sequence is 13 residues long. The V gene's germline CDR1 is SGHKS and CDR2 YYEKEE (reference sequence).

This sequence joins TRBV5-6 and TRBJ2-1, with D possibly TRBD1 on 5 matching bases. Trimming removed 0 bases at V and 4 bases at J, with 8 bases between. The CDR3 extends over 14 amino acids. CDR1 SGHDT and CDR2 YYEEEE come from the germline V gene. DNA of the CDR3: TGTGCCAGCAGCTTGGGGGGCTATTACAATGAGCAGTTCTTC. It translates to CASSLGGYYNEQFF.

This chain uses TRBV25-1 with TRBJ2-1; 8 bases fit TRBD2. The CDR3 is 15 amino acids. V shed 7 bases and J 1 base; nucleotides not matched to a gene: 6. The germline CDR1 and CDR2 sequences are MGHDK and SYGVNS. This CDR3 is CASIGGGRSYNEQFF. The DNA of the CDR3 is TGTGCCAGCATCGGCGGGGGGCGATCCTACAATGAGCAGTTCTTC.

The V and J genes are TRBV4-2 and TRBJ2-7; possible D gene TRBD2, 7 bases. Trimming stripped 6 bases from V and 0 bases from J, with 15 bases between. This CDR3 contains 15 residues. Germline V CDR1 and CDR2: LGHNA, YNFKEQ. This CDR3 reads CASSPRGAISYEQYF. CDR3 DNA sequence: TGTGCCAGCAGTCCCCGGGGGGCCATCTCCTACGAGCAGTACTTC.

As for this clone: At the DNA level, this CDR3 is encoded by other sequences in the same sample as well. The chain carries TRBV2 and TRBJ1-2; D is possibly TRBD1 (5 bases). Germline CDR1 SNHLY, CDR2 FYNNEI. V lost 4 bases and J lost 3, with 9 bases in between. This CDR3 region has 13 residues. The CDR3 spells CASSAGGDYGYTF. CDR3 DNA sequence: TGTGCCAGCAGTGCCGGGGGAGACTATGGCTACACCTTC.

This clone was counted a few times. V is TRBV5-1 and J is TRBJ2-6; D is possibly TRBD2 (6 bases). Germline V CDR1 and CDR2: SGHRS, YFSETQ. The CDR3 sequence is 16 residues long. The V gene lost 4 bases and the J gene lost 1 base, with 12 bases spanning the gap. CDR3 amino acids: CASSRDGGSGANVLTF. CDR3 in DNA: TGCGCCAGCAGCCGCGACGGGGGATCTGGGGCCAACGTCCTGACTTTC.

This clone has only a few counts. The gene calls are TRBV7-3 and TRBJ1-2, with 9 bases matching TRBD1. The CDR3 runs 13 residues. Germline V lookup: CDR1 SGHTA, CDR2 FQGTGA. Trimming at V came to 5 bases and at J to 4 bases, leaving 2 bases not matched to a gene. The CDR3 DNA follows: TGTGCCAGCAGCCTGACAGGGGGCTATGGCTACACCTTC. It is translated as CASSLTGGYGYTF.